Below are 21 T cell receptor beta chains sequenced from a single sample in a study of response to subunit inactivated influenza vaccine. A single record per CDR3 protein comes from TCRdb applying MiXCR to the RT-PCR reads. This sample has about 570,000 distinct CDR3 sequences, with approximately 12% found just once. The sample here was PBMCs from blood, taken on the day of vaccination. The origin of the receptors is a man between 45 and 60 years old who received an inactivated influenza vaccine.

The CDR3 nucleotides are TGTGCCAGCAGTTACTCTCCGGTGGGCACCTATGGCTACACCTTC. Residues: CASSYSPVGTYGYTF. The gene calls are TRBV6-5 and TRBJ1-2; D gene unclear. The germline gives CDR1 MNHEY, CDR2 SVGAGI. Trimming removed 0 bases at V and 4 bases at J, with 12 bases between. The length of the CDR3 is 15 residues.

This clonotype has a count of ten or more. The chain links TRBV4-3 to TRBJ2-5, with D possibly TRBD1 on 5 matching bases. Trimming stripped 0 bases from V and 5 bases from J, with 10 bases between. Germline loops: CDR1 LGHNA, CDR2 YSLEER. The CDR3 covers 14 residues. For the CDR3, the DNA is TGCGCCAGCAGCCAAGAACGACAGTCGGAGACCCAGTACTTC. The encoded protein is CASSQERQSETQYF.

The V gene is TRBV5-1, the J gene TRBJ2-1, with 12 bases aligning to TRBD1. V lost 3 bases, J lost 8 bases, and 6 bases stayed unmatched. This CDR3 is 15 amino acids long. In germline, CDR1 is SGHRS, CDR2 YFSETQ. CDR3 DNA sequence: TGCGCCAGCAGCTCGGGACAGGGGGCTTTCGATGAGCAGTTCTTC. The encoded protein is CASSSGQGAFDEQFF.

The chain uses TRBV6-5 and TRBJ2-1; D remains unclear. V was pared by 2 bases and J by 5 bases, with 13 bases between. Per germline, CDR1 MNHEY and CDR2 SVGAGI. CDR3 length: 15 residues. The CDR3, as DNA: TGTGCCAGCAGTTACCCGGGCTCGTCCCACAATGAGCAGTTCTTC. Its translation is CASSYPGSSHNEQFF.

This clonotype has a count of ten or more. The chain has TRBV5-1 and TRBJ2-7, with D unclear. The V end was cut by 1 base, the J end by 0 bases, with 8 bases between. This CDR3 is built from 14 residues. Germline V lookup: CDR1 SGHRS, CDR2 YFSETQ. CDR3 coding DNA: TGCGCCAGCAGCTTGAAGGGCGTCTCCTACGAGCAGTACTTC. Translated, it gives CASSLKGVSYEQYF.

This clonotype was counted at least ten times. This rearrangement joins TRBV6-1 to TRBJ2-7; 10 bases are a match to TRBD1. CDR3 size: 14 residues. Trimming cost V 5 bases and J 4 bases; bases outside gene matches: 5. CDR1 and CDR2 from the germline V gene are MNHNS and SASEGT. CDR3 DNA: TGTGCCAGCAGTCGGGACAGGGGAGTTTACGAGCAGTACTTC. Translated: CASSRDRGVYEQYF.

The CDR3 DNA sequence: TGTGCCAGCAGTACCGAGCTCCGAGCCAAAAACATTCAGTACTTC. It translates to CASSTELRAKNIQYF. The chain uses TRBV12-3 or TRBV12-4 and TRBJ2-4; D ambiguous. The CDR3 covers 15 residues. V was trimmed by 5 bases and J by 0 bases, leaving 11 bases between them.

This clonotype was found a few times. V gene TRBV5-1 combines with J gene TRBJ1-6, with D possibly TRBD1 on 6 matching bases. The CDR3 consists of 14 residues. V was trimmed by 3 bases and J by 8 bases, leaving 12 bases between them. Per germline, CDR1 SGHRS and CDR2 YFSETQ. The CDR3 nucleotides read TGCGCCAGCAGCTGGACAGTGGTGGATTCACCCCTCCACTTT. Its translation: CASSWTVVDSPLHF. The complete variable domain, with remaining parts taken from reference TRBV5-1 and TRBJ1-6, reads KAGVTQTPRYLIKTRGQQVTLSCSPISGHRSVSWYQQTPGQGLQFLFEYFSETQRNKGNFPGRFSGRQFSNSRSEMNVSTLELGDSALYLCASSWTVVDSPLHFGNGTRLTVT.

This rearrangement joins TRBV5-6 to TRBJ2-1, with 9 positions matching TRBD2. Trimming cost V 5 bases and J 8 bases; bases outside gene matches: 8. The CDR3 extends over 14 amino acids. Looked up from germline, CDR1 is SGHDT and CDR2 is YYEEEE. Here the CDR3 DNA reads TGTGCCAGCAGATCGGCTAGCGGGAAGGATGAGCAGTTCTTC. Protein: CASRSASGKDEQFF.

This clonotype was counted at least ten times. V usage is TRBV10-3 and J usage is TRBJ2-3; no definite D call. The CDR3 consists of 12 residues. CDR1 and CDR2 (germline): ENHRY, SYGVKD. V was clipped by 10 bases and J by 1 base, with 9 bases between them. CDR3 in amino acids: CANGYGTDTQYF. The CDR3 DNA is TGTGCCAACGGGTATGGCACAGATACGCAGTATTTT.

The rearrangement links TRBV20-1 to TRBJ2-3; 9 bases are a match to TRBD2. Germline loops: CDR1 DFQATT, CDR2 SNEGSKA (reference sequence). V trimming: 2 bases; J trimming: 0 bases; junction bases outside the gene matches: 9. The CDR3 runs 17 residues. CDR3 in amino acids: CSARRWSSGVSTDTQYF. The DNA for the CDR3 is TGCAGTGCTAGAAGGTGGTCTAGCGGGGTTAGCACAGATACGCAGTATTTT.

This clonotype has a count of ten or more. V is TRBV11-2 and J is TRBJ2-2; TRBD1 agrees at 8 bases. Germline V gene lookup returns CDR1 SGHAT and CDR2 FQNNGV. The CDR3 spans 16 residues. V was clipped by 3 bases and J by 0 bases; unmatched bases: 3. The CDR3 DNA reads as TGTGCCAGCAGCTTCTCAGGGGGCTCGAACACCGGGGAGCTGTTTTTT. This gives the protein CASSFSGGSNTGELFF.

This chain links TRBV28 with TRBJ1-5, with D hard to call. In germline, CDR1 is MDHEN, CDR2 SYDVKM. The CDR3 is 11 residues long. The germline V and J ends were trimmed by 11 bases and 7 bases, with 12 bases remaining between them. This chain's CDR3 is CASKAGQPQHF. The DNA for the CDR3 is TGTGCCTCCAAGGCCGGACAGCCCCAGCATTTT.

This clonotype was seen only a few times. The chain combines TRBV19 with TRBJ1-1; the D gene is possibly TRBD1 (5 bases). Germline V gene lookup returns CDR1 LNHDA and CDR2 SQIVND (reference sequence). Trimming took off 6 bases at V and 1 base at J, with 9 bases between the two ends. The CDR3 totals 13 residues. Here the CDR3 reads CASRRQSNTEAFF. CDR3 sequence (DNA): TGTGCCAGTAGAAGACAGTCGAACACTGAAGCTTTCTTT.

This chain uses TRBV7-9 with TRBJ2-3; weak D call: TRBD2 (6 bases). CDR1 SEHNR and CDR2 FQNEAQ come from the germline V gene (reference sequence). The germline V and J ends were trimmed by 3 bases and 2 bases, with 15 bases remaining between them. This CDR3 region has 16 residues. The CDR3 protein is CASSFFRDFHTDTQYF. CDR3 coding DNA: TGTGCCAGCAGCTTTTTCCGGGACTTTCACACAGATACGCAGTATTTT.

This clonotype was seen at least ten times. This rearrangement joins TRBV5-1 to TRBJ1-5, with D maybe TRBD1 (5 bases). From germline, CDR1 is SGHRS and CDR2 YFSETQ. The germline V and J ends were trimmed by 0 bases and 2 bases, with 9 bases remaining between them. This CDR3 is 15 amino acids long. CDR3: CASSLGSGGNQPQHF. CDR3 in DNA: TGCGCCAGCAGCTTGGGATCGGGGGGCAATCAGCCCCAGCATTTT.

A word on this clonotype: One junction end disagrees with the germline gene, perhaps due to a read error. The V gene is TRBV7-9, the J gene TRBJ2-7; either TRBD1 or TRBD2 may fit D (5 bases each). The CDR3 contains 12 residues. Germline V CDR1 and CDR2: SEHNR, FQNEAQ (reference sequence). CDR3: CASSLGEYERYF. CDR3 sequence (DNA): TGTGCCAGCAGCTTGGGGGAGTACGAGCGGTACTTC.

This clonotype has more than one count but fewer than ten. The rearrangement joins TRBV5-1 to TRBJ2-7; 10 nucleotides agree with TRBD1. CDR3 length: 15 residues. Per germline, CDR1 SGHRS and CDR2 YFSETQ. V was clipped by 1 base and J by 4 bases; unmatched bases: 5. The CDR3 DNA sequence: TGCGCCAGCAGCTTGTCGGGACAGGGGACATACGAGCAGTACTTC. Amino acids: CASSLSGQGTYEQYF.

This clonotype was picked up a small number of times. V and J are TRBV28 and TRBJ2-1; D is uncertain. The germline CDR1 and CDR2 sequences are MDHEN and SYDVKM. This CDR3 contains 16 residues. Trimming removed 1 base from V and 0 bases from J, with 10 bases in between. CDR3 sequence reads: CASSLFFSTSYNEQFF. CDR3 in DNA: TGTGCCAGCAGTTTATTTTTCTCGACCTCCTACAATGAGCAGTTCTTC.

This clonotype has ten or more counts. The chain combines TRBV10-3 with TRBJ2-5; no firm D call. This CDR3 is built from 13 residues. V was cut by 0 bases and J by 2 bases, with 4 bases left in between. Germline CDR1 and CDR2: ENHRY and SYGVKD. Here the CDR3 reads CAISESAQETQYF. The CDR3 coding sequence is TGTGCCATCAGTGAGTCTGCGCAAGAGACCCAGTACTTC.

The CDR3 sequence is CASSPPDGPYSTDTQYF. In DNA form, the CDR3 reads TGCGCCAGCAGTCCTCCCGACGGGCCGTACAGCACAGATACGCAGTATTTT. The chain is built from TRBV5-1 and TRBJ2-3; D ambiguous. V lost 5 bases, J lost 0 bases, and 19 bases lay in between. Per germline, CDR1 SGHRS and CDR2 YFSETQ. The CDR3 spans 17 residues.